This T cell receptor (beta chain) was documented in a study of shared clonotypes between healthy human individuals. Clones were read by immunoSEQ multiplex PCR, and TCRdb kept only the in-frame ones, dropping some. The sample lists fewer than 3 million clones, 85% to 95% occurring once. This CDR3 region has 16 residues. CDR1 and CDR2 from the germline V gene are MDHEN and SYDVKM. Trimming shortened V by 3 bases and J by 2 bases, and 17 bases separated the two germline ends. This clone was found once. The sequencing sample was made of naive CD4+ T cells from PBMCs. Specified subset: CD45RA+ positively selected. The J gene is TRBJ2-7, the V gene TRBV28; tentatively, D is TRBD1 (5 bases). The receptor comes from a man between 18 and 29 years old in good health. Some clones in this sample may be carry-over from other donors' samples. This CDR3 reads CASSLVAQGIAYEQYF. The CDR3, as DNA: TGTGCCAGCAGTTTGGTAGCCCAGGGAATCGCCTACGAGCAGTACTTC.